The source of this T cell receptor beta chain is a study of T cell responses to AZD1222 COVID-19 vaccine. This CDR3 spans 12 amino acids. Germline CDR1 MNHNS, CDR2 SASEGT. The V end was cut by 3 bases, the J end by 7 bases, with 9 bases between. The data were produced by immunoSEQ multiplex PCR, yet TCRdb's version contains in-frame clones alone and is incomplete. The sample has some 100,000 clones, 88% seen once. Study outcomes and limitations: Breadth and depth of Spike-specific TCRs rose after two AZD1222 doses. Seropositive status at baseline applied to only a handful of AZD1222 recipients. Most donors were white British, females outnumbered males, and clonal diversity was possibly underestimated. The CD4 TCRs associated with vaccination extended across spike and predominated at 160-218 and 743-854.

On this clone itself: Its specificity is not known.

This specimen consisted of peripheral blood, obtained on day 0 of MenACWY control vaccination. The chain uses TRBV6-1 and TRBJ1-1; D not certain. This clonotype originated in an adult in good health. Written as DNA, the CDR3 is TGTGCCAGCAGTGACCCGGGCCTTGAAGCTTTCTTT. Protein sequence: CASSDPGLEAFF.